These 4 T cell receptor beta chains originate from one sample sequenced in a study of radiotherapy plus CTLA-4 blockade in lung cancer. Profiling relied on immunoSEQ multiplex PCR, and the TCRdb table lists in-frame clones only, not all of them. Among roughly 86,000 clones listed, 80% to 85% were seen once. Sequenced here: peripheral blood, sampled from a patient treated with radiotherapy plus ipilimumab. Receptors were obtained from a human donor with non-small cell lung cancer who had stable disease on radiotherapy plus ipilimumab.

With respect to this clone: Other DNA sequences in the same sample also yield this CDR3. For the CDR3, the DNA is TGTGCCAGCAGCAGGGACAGAGCGAACACTGAAGCTTTCTTT. This translates into CASSRDRANTEAFF. The rearrangement joins TRBV5-6 to TRBJ1-1, with 7 bases aligning to TRBD1. With V trimmed by 4 bases and J by 1 base, 4 bases remained unmatched. The CDR3 is made up of 14 amino acids. The germline CDR1 and CDR2 sequences are SGHDT and YYEEEE.

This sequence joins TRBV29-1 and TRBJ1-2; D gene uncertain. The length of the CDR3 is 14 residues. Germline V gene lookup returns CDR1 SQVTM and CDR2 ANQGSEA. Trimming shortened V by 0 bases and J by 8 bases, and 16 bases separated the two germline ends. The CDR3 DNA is TGCAGCGTTGAAGAATACAACCGCCGGACGGGCTACACCTTC. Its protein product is CSVEEYNRRTGYTF.

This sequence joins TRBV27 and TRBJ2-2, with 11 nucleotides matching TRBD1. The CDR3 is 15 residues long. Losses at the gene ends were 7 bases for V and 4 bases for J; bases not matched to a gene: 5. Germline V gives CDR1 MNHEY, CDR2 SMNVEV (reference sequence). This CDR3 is CASIGQGAFTGELFF. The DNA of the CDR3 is TGTGCCAGCATTGGACAGGGGGCGTTCACCGGGGAGCTGTTTTTT.

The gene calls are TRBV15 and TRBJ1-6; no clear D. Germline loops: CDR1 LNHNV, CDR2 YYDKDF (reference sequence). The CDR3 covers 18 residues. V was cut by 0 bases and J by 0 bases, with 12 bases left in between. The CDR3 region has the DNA TGTGCCACCAGCAGAGACCTCGACACGAGCTCCTATAATTCACCCCTCCACTTT. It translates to CATSRDLDTSSYNSPLHF.